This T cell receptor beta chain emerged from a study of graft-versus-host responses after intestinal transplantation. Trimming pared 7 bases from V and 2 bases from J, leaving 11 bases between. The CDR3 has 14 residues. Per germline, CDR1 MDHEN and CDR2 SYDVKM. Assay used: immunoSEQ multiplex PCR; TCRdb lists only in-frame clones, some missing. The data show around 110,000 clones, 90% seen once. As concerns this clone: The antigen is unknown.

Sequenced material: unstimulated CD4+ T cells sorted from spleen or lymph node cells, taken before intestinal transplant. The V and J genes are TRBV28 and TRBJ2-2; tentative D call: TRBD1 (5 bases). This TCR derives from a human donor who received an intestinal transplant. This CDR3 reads CASTRASNTGELFF. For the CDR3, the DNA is TGTGCCAGCACCAGGGCAAGCAACACCGGGGAGCTGTTTTTT.